This TCR beta chain appears in the sequencing data of a study of shared clonotypes between healthy human individuals. In the study overall: Used for every donor were three CD4 naive, three CD4 memory, two CD8 naive and one CD8 memory plate.

The V end lost 3 bases, the J end lost 0 bases, and 12 bases lay between the germline ends. The CDR3 contains 15 residues. The germline V gene encodes CDR1 GTSNPN and CDR2 SVGIG (reference sequence). Produced via immunoSEQ multiplex PCR; TCRdb's table is partial and in-frame only. This sample carries about 2.1 million clones, about 94% of them seen once, and the ten largest clones take approximately 1.6%. As defined, naive CD8 cells were CD45RO-negative and positively selected for CCR7, with terminally differentiated effector memory CD45RA+ cells excluded. V is TRBV30 and J is TRBJ1-3, with a possible D match to TRBD1 (6 bases). This sequence was found in a man in his late teens or twenties in good health. Some clones in this sample may be carry-over from other donors' samples. Sequenced: naive CD8+ T cells from PBMCs. The CDR3 loop reads CAWSRTVISGNTIYF. CDR3 DNA: TGTGCCTGGAGCCGGACAGTCATCTCTGGAAACACCATATATTTT.